This is a list of T cell receptor beta chains from one sample in a study of lymphopenia after photon versus proton radiotherapy. Using immunoSEQ multiplex PCR, the repertoire was profiled, and TCRdb retains in-frame clones only, with some absent. The sample includes 150,000 or so clones, roughly nine tenths of them seen just once. Sequenced here: peripheral blood, sampled from a patient treated with photon-based radiotherapy. The receptors were gathered from a man aged 50 to 59 with gastric cancer. CDR3s include the opening cysteine and the closing phenylalanine or tryptophan.

TRBV19 CASSPWTDSNEKLFF
TRBV9 CASSSAPVSYEQYF
TRBV19 CASSPRGSETQYF
TRBV29-1 CSVDATSGTDTQYF
TRBV10-3 CAISAREPPEEKLFF
TRBV18 CASSPTGHKDGWGQFF
TRBV30 CAWSRQGPTYGYTF
TRBV15 CATSRGGGQGGQPQHF
TRBV19 CASSNREGYGYTF
TRBV7-9 CASSRRDRAEAFF
TRBV28 CASSLYRLQPGNTQYF
TRBV6-1 CASRYGTDPNTEAFF
TRBV28 CASSFWVANTGELFF
TRBV5-1 CASSFLGGVEETQYF
TRBV30 CAWSVGTPGGNQPQHF
TRBV2 CASRLGVSSYNEQFF
TRBV6-5 CASSYRTSTDTQYF
TRBV5-1 CASSQGLAQVYEQYF
TRBV7-2 CASSTGVRGNSPLHF
TRBV5-5 CASSSGDPMNTEAFF
TRBV10-2 CASSVTGGGTDTQYF
TRBV29-1 CSVAQGQTEAFF
TRBV6-5 CASRKDRAGNQPQHF
TRBV29-1 CSVEDPHLGDSQETQYF
TRBV5-1 CASSLGGSWGDEQYF
TRBV9 CASSVSGQGGYTF
TRBV28 CASRIRGRVGSPLHF
TRBV30 CACPGTDLEQYF
TRBV28 CASSLPGTLSYEQYF
TRBV5-1 CASSLEPSGDTQYF
TRBV30 CAWTPRPGPNTEAFF
TRBV7-2 CASSLERSYEQYF
TRBV4-3 CASSQLPIHRDYGYTF